This TCR beta chain appears in the sequencing data of a study of vaccination and CD4 T cells after COVID-19. Looking at the study overall: Convalescent individuals numbered four females and six males, two being Hispanic. The study drew post-COVID samples a median around 100 days after diagnosis (range 35 to 161). Overlapping SARS-CoV-2, HCoV-NL63, HCoV-OC43 and HCoV-229E spike peptides stimulated the cells.

Researchers used the Oncomine TCR Beta short-read assay to sequence DNA from cultured CD4+ T cells. TCRdb itself ran the PCR reads through MiXCR, one entry per CDR3 protein. Of 3,500 to 4,500 distinct CDR3 sequences in the sample, 20% to 25% are singletons; the top ten hold 50% to 65%. Germline loops: CDR1 ENHRY, CDR2 SYGVKD. The CDR3 totals 13 residues. Deletions cut 7 bases from V and 4 bases from J, with 11 bases between. Sample share makes this clonotype medium-sized. No antigen is known for it. The treatment was: roughly nine-day PBMC culture with coronavirus spike peptide pools or control peptides (ViraFEST assay).

This TCR came from a human donor who had recovered from COVID-19. This chain uses TRBV10-3 with TRBJ1-5; the D gene is possibly TRBD1 (5 bases). The sample in question was CD4+ T cells from blood, cultured in vitro, obtained after SARS-CoV-2 vaccination. The DNA of the CDR3 is TGTGCCATCAATCCCGACAGTAATCAGCCCCAGCATTTT. Translated: CAINPDSNQPQHF.